A selection of T cell receptor beta chains follows, all from one sample in a study of T cell repertoires in ileal Crohn's disease. Only in-frame clones appear in the TCRdb table, and some are missing; sequencing was by immunoSEQ multiplex PCR. The sample lists 10,000 to 14,000 clones, around 76% seen once, with approximately 4.3% in the top ten. Sequencing was done on a sample of ileal tissue. All receptors come from an adult with Crohn's disease. CDR3s include the opening cysteine and the closing phenylalanine or tryptophan. Each record gives: clone size, J gene, V gene, D gene, CDR3 protein, CDR3 DNA. The D gene is left open where the match is weak. Clone size, where shown, is once, few, many, or a class for clones that have expanded.

once | TRBJ1-6 | TRBV6-4 | . | CASSDIRGRSYNSPLHF | TGTGCCAGCAGTGACATCAGGGGACGCTCCTATAATTCACCCCTCCACTTT
. | TRBJ1-6 | TRBV5-5 | . | CASSWDTQPLHF | TGTGCCAGCAGCTGGGACACCCAACCCCTCCACTTT
. | TRBJ2-7 | TRBV28 | . | CASSLEGGSSYEQYF | TGTGCCAGCAGTTTAGAAGGGGGAAGCTCCTACGAGCAGTACTTC
. | TRBJ1-1 | TRBV9 | . | CASNPRQWNTEAFF | TGTGCCAGCAACCCAAGACAGTGGAACACTGAAGCTTTCTTT
few | TRBJ1-3 | TRBV5-4 | . | CASTSGLGDTIYF | TGTGCCAGCACCTCGGGCTTGGGAGACACCATATATTTT
. | TRBJ1-4 | TRBV6-6 | TRBD1 | CASSPVPGQGMGKLFF | TGTGCCAGCAGTCCAGTTCCGGGACAGGGAATGGGAAAACTGTTTTTT
. | TRBJ1-1 | TRBV9 | . | CASSVVGGAGDTEAFF | TGTGCCAGCAGCGTAGTAGGTGGTGCCGGGGACACTGAAGCTTTCTTT
. | TRBJ2-7 | TRBV6-5 | TRBD1 | CASSYSTGGSYEQYF | TGTGCCAGCAGTTACTCGACAGGGGGCTCCTACGAGCAGTACTTC
once | TRBJ2-7 | TRBV6-1 | . | CASRERYEQYF | TGTGCCAGCAGGGAGAGGTACGAGCAGTACTTC
. | TRBJ2-5 | TRBV29-1 | . | CSVDPGGHEQYF | TGCAGCGTGGACCCCGGGGGGCATGAGCAGTACTTC
. | TRBJ2-1 | TRBV9 | TRBD1 | CASSVGQGIGEQFF | TGTGCCAGCAGCGTTGGACAGGGGATTGGTGAGCAGTTCTTC
. | TRBJ2-7 | TRBV7-9 | . | CASSRGRGEQYF | TGTGCCAGCAGCAGAGGTCGCGGGGAGCAGTACTTC
once | TRBJ1-6 | TRBV7-2 | . | CASSPRGSPLHF | TGTGCCAGCAGCCCTAGGGGGTCACCCCTCCACTTT
. | TRBJ2-3 | TRBV5-1 | . | CASSLGEIVTDTQYF | TGCGCCAGCAGCTTGGGTGAAATAGTCACAGATACGCAGTATTTT
. | TRBJ2-3 | TRBV7-9 | TRBD1 | CASSPGTETDTQYF | TGTGCCAGCAGCCCCGGGACAGAAACAGATACGCAGTATTTT
once | TRBJ2-7 | TRBV11-2 | TRBD1 | CASSFSHGQAYEQYF | TGTGCCAGCAGCTTTAGTCATGGACAGGCCTACGAGCAGTACTTC
few | TRBJ1-1 | TRBV7-2 | . | CASSLGHANGEAFF | TGTGCCAGCAGCTTAGGCCACGCGAATGGTGAAGCTTTCTTT
. | TRBJ2-7 | TRBV5-4 | . | CASSSQNKPSGEQYF | TGTGCCAGCAGCTCGCAGAATAAACCGTCAGGCGAGCAGTACTTC
. | TRBJ1-2 | TRBV5-1 | TRBD1 | CASSLEGQGVIYGYTF | TGCGCCAGCAGCTTGGAGGGACAGGGGGTAATCTATGGCTACACCTTC
. | TRBJ1-1 | TRBV19 | . | CASSIYYREGTEAFF | TGTGCCAGTAGTATATATTACAGGGAGGGCACTGAAGCTTTCTTT
. | TRBJ1-6 | TRBV10-3 | . | CAISESTGTSPLHF | TGTGCCATCAGTGAGTCGACGGGTACTTCACCCCTCCACTTT
. | TRBJ1-4 | TRBV30 | TRBD1 | CAWSADRGEKLFF | TGTGCCTGGAGTGCCGACAGGGGTGAAAAACTGTTTTTT
. | TRBJ2-2 | TRBV9 | . | CASSPPGRGNTGELFF | TGTGCCAGCAGCCCCCCCGGAAGGGGAAACACCGGGGAGCTGTTTTTT
once | TRBJ1-2 | TRBV19 | . | CASSHFLRDMPIGYTF | TGTGCCAGTAGTCACTTTCTCCGGGACATGCCAATTGGCTACACCTTC
. | TRBJ1-6 | TRBV7-9 | TRBD1 | CASSQDRAYNSPLHF | TGTGCCAGCAGTCAAGACAGGGCCTATAATTCACCCCTCCACTTT
. | TRBJ1-1 | TRBV18 | . | CASSPSGREVDAFF | TGTGCCAGCTCACCCTCGGGAAGGGAAGTTGACGCTTTCTTT
. | TRBJ2-3 | TRBV10-3 | TRBD2 | CAISEGLAGGPLADTQYF | TGTGCCATCAGTGAGGGACTAGCGGGGGGGCCCCTCGCAGATACGCAGTATTTT
. | TRBJ1-3 | TRBV4-2 | TRBD1 | CASSQDQGANTIYF | TGTGCCAGCAGCCAAGACCAGGGGGCAAACACCATATATTTT
. | TRBJ2-4 | TRBV6-1 | . | CASSEGRAKNIQYF | TGTGCCAGCAGTGAAGGTCGAGCCAAAAACATTCAGTACTTC
. | TRBJ2-3 | TRBV2 | TRBD1 | CANTGGGGDTQYF | TGTGCCAACACAGGGGGTGGGGGAGATACGCAGTATTTT
. | TRBJ2-5 | TRBV5-4 | TRBD1 | CASSPGTGLGETQYF | TGTGCCAGCAGCCCCGGGACAGGGTTAGGGGAGACCCAGTACTTC
. | TRBJ2-6 | TRBV15 | . | CATSRDNSGANVLTF | TGTGCCACCAGCAGAGACAACTCTGGGGCCAACGTCCTGACTTTC